This T cell receptor (beta chain) was observed in a study of blood T cell repertoires in COVID-19. The wider study: The United States, Italy and Spain supplied acute and convalescent COVID-19 samples.

Clones were sequenced by immunoSEQ multiplex PCR, and TCRdb holds only the in-frame ones, with some missing. The sample has 130,000 or so clones, about nine tenths seen once. This clone was seen only a few times. This receptor was identified in a woman aged 70-85 years with COVID-19, enrolled during active disease. Sequencing was performed on peripheral blood.

The CDR3: CASSDSGSPLHF. CDR3 DNA: TGCGCCAGCAGTGATTCGGGGTCACCCCTCCACTTT. V usage is TRBV10-1 and J usage is TRBJ1-6; no reliable D call. Germline CDR1 reads WNHNN; CDR2 reads SYGVQD (reference sequence). The CDR3 extends over 12 amino acids. Deletions cut 3 bases from V and 10 bases from J, with 7 bases between.